A single sample is the source of the 21 T cell receptor beta chains below, sequenced in a study of blood T cell repertoires in COVID-19. The data were produced by immunoSEQ multiplex PCR, yet TCRdb's version contains in-frame clones alone and is incomplete. The sample holds about 150,000 clones, just over 85% seen once. Sequences were obtained from peripheral blood. The source of these receptors is a man aged 70 or older with acute or convalescent COVID-19.

The chain is built from TRBV7-9 and TRBJ2-7; tentative D call: TRBD1 (6 bases). This CDR3 is 13 amino acids long. The germline V gene encodes CDR1 SEHNR and CDR2 FQNEAQ (reference sequence). With 5 bases removed from V and 0 bases from J, the gap between germline ends came to 8 bases. The CDR3 region has the DNA TGTGCCAGCAGCCGGGACAACTCCTACGAGCAGTACTTC. As protein: CASSRDNSYEQYF. Combining the CDR3 with reference TRBV7-9 and TRBJ2-7 gives the whole variable domain DTGVSQNPRHKITKRGQNVTFRCDPISEHNRLYWYRQTLGQGPEFLTYFQNEAQLEKSRLLSDRFSAERPKGSFSTLEIQRTEQGDSAMYLCASSRDNSYEQYFGPGTRLTVT.

This chain connects TRBV19 to TRBJ2-5; possibly TRBD2 for D (5 bases). Germline-derived CDR1 and CDR2 are LNHDA and SQIVND (reference sequence). V was shortened by 4 bases and J by 5 bases, with 8 bases between the two germline ends. The CDR3 extends over 12 amino acids. CDR3 loop: CASSTPGETQYF. The CDR3 coding sequence is TGTGCCAGTAGTACCCCGGGGGAGACCCAGTACTTC.

The chain recombines TRBV9 with TRBJ1-2; D gene uncertain. There are 15 residues in the CDR3. Deletions cut 0 bases from V and 0 bases from J, with 9 bases between. CDR1 SGDLS and CDR2 YYNGEE come from the germline V gene. The DNA of the CDR3 is TGTGCCAGCAGCGTAGAGCCGGGAGCTAACTATGGCTACACCTTC. Residues: CASSVEPGANYGYTF.

This chain connects TRBV3-1 (or the pseudogene TRBV3-2) to TRBJ2-1; 9 bases agree with TRBD2. Germline loops: CDR1 LGHDT, CDR2 YNNKEL (reference sequence). The CDR3 covers 18 residues. V was clipped by 0 bases and J by 7 bases; unmatched bases: 13. The CDR3 spells CASSQEGLSGRNLNEQFF. DNA for the CDR3: TGTGCCAGCAGCCAAGAGGGCCTTAGCGGGAGAAACCTTAATGAGCAGTTCTTC.

The chain is built from TRBV21-1 and TRBJ1-2. TRBV21-1 is a pseudogene locus. The CDR3 length is 12 residues. CDR3 nucleotide sequence: TGTGCCAGCAGCAGGAGAAACTATGGCTACACCTTC. It specifies CASSRRNYGYTF.

The rearrangement joins TRBV28 to TRBJ1-2, with D maybe TRBD1 (5 bases). Germline V lookup: CDR1 MDHEN, CDR2 SYDVKM. The CDR3 consists of 14 residues. The germline V and J ends were trimmed by 5 bases and 0 bases, with 10 bases remaining between them. This CDR3 is CASSPQATNYGYTF. In DNA form, the CDR3 reads TGTGCCAGCAGTCCACAGGCGACTAACTATGGCTACACCTTC.

V and J are TRBV21-1 and TRBJ2-7; the table's D call of TRBD2 was not tested on the DNA. TRBV21-1 represents a pseudogene. The CDR3 is 18 residues long. The CDR3 coding sequence is TGTGCCAGCAGCAAAAAAAAAGGGCCCCTAGCGGGAGAGCGTGAGCAGTACTTC. As protein: CASSKKKGPLAGEREQYF.

CDR3: CASSLATSGVSTDTQYF. CDR3 bases: TGTGCCAGCAGCTTAGCAACTAGCGGAGTTAGCACAGATACGCAGTATTTT. V usage is TRBV7-9 and J usage is TRBJ2-3, with TRBD2 matching over 8 bases. The junction had 5 bases not matched to a gene; V was cut back by 0 bases and J by 0 bases. The CDR3 sequence is 17 residues long. Germline lookup yields CDR1 SEHNR and CDR2 FQNEAQ (reference sequence).

J is TRBJ2-7 and V is TRBV28; perhaps TRBD2 as D (7 bases). Trimming pared 6 bases from V and 2 bases from J, leaving 14 bases between. Germline-derived CDR1 and CDR2 are MDHEN and SYDVKM. The CDR3 length is 14 residues. In DNA form, the CDR3 reads TGTGCCAGCAGCCTTAGGGGGGGGCCCTACGAGCAGTACTTC. It is translated as CASSLRGGPYEQYF.

This clone was observed a few times. The chain employs TRBV4-2 and TRBJ1-2, with a weak D call TRBD1 (5 bases). The length of the CDR3 is 18 residues. CDR1 and CDR2 (germline): LGHNA, YNFKEQ. Trimming stripped 0 bases from V and 3 bases from J, with 20 bases between. In DNA, the CDR3 is TGTGCCAGCAGCCAAGAGGGGAGGAAGGGGACTCCAGACTATGGCTACACCTTC. Its translation is CASSQEGRKGTPDYGYTF.

J is TRBJ2-5 and V is TRBV27; a weak D match, TRBD2 (6 bases). The germline gives CDR1 MNHEY, CDR2 SMNVEV (reference sequence). The CDR3 sequence is 15 residues long. Trimming took 4 bases from V and 4 from J, leaving 16 bases between them. CDR3 protein: CASSYAPGVRETQYF. The CDR3 coding sequence is TGTGCCAGCAGTTATGCTCCGGGGGTAAGAGAGACCCAGTACTTC.

V is TRBV28 and J is TRBJ1-4; D not certain. V was clipped by 3 bases and J by 8 bases, with 13 bases between them. Germline V gives CDR1 MDHEN, CDR2 SYDVKM. The CDR3 contains 14 residues. The CDR3 spells CASSLEGLREKLFF. The CDR3 DNA reads as TGTGCCAGCAGTTTGGAGGGCTTACGGGAAAAACTGTTTTTT.

The chain recombines TRBV28 with TRBJ1-1; 9 nucleotides agree with TRBD1. V gave up 6 bases and J gave up 0 bases; unmatched junction bases: 5. Per germline, CDR1 MDHEN and CDR2 SYDVKM. This CDR3 region has 15 residues. The CDR3 protein is CASRKGQGMNTEAFF. The DNA for the CDR3 is TGTGCCAGCAGAAAAGGACAGGGGATGAACACTGAAGCTTTCTTT.

The chain carries TRBV19 and TRBJ2-5, with TRBD2 as a possible D gene (6 bases). V was trimmed by 4 bases and J by 1 base, leaving 16 bases between them. The CDR3 has 16 amino acids. Germline V gene lookup returns CDR1 LNHDA and CDR2 SQIVND (reference sequence). The CDR3, as DNA: TGTGCCAGTAGTAGCCCTCGGGCAGCGGGCCAAGAGACCCAGTACTTC. This gives the protein CASSSPRAAGQETQYF.

CDR3 sequence reads: CASNPTSGGGETQYF. CDR3 in DNA: TGTGCCAGCAACCCTACTAGCGGGGGGGGAGAGACCCAGTACTTC. The V call is TRBV2, the J call TRBJ2-5, with TRBD2 matching over 13 bases. The trim removed 7 bases at V and 4 bases at J, leaving 6 bases unmatched. CDR3 length: 15 residues. Germline assignment: CDR1 SNHLY and CDR2 FYNNEI.

V usage is TRBV19 and J usage is TRBJ2-1; D perhaps matches TRBD2 (7 bases). Trimming took off 4 bases at V and 4 bases at J, with 14 bases between the two ends. Germline V gene lookup returns CDR1 LNHDA and CDR2 SQIVND (reference sequence). The length of the CDR3 is 15 residues. For the CDR3, the DNA is TGTGCCAGTAGTAGATCCAGCGGGACATACAATGAGCAGTTCTTC. It translates to CASSRSSGTYNEQFF. The full variable domain, in which reference TRBV19 and TRBJ2-1 provide the parts outside the CDR3, is DGGITQSPKYLFRKEGQNVTLSCEQNLNHDAMYWYRQDPGQGLRLIYYSQIVNDFQKGDIAEGYSVSREKKESFPLTVTSAQKNPTAFYLCASSRSSGTYNEQFFGPGTRLTVL.

The chain links TRBV14 to TRBJ1-1, with TRBD1 matching 7 bases. CDR1 and CDR2 from the germline V gene are SGHDN and FVKESK. This CDR3 is built from 16 residues. Trimming cost V 0 bases and J 7 bases; bases outside gene matches: 11. The CDR3, as DNA: TGTGCCAGCAGCCAAGATAGGACAGGCCTACGGGGTGAAGCTTTCTTT. As protein: CASSQDRTGLRGEAFF.

This chain links TRBV7-2 with TRBJ2-1; a weak D match, TRBD1 (5 bases). CDR3 length: 12 amino acids. The ends were cut back, 1 base at V and 8 bases at J, with 6 bases in the middle. Germline V CDR1 and CDR2: SGHTA, FQGNSA. The DNA for the CDR3 is TGTGCCAGCAGCTTAGAGGGGTATGAGCAGTTCTTC. This encodes CASSLEGYEQFF.

This sequence joins TRBV5-3 and TRBJ1-6; D remains unclear. TRBV5-3 is marked as an open reading frame, function uncertain. V was shortened by 2 bases and J by 1 base, with 31 bases between the two germline ends. The CDR3 has 23 residues. CDR3: CARSFNEAPGNRGKESYNSPLHF. CDR3 nucleotide sequence: TGTGCCAGAAGCTTCAATGAAGCGCCGGGTAACAGAGGGAAAGAATCCTATAATTCACCCCTCCACTTT.

This sequence joins TRBV5-1 and TRBJ2-4; 13 bases agree with TRBD2. CDR3 length: 17 amino acids. CDR1 and CDR2 (germline): SGHRS, YFSETQ. The junction had 12 bases not matched to a gene; V was cut back by 4 bases and J by 8 bases. In DNA, the CDR3 is TGCGCCAGCAGCCTCGAACTAGCGGGAGGGCCTTGGGACATTCAGTACTTC. The encoded protein is CASSLELAGGPWDIQYF.

This clone showed up just a few times. This chain links TRBV4-2 with TRBJ2-2; D is unclear. The germline V and J ends were trimmed by 1 base and 3 bases, with 6 bases remaining between them. Germline CDR1 reads LGHNA; CDR2 reads YNFKEQ. There are 14 residues in the CDR3. CDR3 region: CASSQVRDTGELFF. CDR3 bases: TGTGCCAGCAGCCAAGTACGGGACACCGGGGAGCTGTTTTTT.